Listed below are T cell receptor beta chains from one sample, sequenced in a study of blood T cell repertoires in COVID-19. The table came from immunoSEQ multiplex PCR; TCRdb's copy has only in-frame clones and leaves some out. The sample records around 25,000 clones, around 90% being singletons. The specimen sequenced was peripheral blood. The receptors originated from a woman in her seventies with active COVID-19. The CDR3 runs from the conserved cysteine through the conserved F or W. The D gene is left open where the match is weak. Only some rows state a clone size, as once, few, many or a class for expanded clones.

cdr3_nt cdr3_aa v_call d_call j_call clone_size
TGTGCCAGCAGCCCCCAGGGAGGGATCAAAAACATTCAGTACTTC CASSPQGGIKNIQYF TRBV14 TRBD2 TRBJ2-4 .
TGTGCCAGCAGCCTCCGGGGGAACACTGAAGCTTTCTTT CASSLRGNTEAFF TRBV9 . TRBJ1-1 once
TGTGCCAGCAGCTTCGGTAGCGGGGGGGCTCAGGAGCAGTTCTTC CASSFGSGGAQEQFF TRBV7-3 TRBD2 TRBJ2-1 .
TGCGCCAGCAGCACCCTCAGGGGTCCAACTAATGAAAAACTGTTTTTT CASSTLRGPTNEKLFF TRBV4-3 . TRBJ1-4 .
TGCGCCAGCGGCCTAGGTTCTACCCAAGAGACCCAGTACTTC CASGLGSTQETQYF TRBV5-1 . TRBJ2-5 once
TGTGCCAGCAGCCAAAAGGGGGCAAAACGTTACACAGATACGCAGTATTTT CASSQKGAKRYTDTQYF TRBV3-1/TRBV3-2 TRBD1 TRBJ2-3 .
TGTGCCAGGAGGGAGACCCAGTACTTC CARRETQYF TRBV21-1 . TRBJ2-5 .
TGTGCCTGCTCAGCCCTCGGGTTCTCTGGAAACACCATATATTTT CACSALGFSGNTIYF TRBV2 . TRBJ1-3 .
TGTGCCAGCAGTGCCCGGGTCTTCAACTCTGGGGCCAACGTCCTGACTTTC CASSARVFNSGANVLTF TRBV28 . TRBJ2-6 .
TGTGCCAGTAGTCCGGGACAGTACTATGGCTACACCTTC CASSPGQYYGYTF TRBV19 TRBD1 TRBJ1-2 .
TGTGCCAGTAGTATTGGCGGTAGCTCCTACGAGCAGTACTTC CASSIGGSSYEQYF TRBV19 . TRBJ2-7 once
TGCAGCGTGACCGGGACTAGCGGACACACAGATACGCAGTATTTT CSVTGTSGHTDTQYF TRBV29-1 TRBD2 TRBJ2-3 .
TGTGCCACCACAGGGGGCACAGGGAAGTACGAGCAGTACTTC CATTGGTGKYEQYF TRBV15 TRBD1 TRBJ2-7 .
TGTGCCAGCAGTCCCCGACTAGCGGGGGTTATTACCTACAATGAGCAGTTCTTC CASSPRLAGVITYNEQFF TRBV6-6 TRBD2 TRBJ2-1 .
TGTGCCAGCAGCAATCTGGCCCAGACAGGGGCCCACGGGCCCTCCTACGAGCAGTACTTC CASSNLAQTGAHGPSYEQYF TRBV3-1/TRBV3-2 TRBD1 TRBJ2-7 .
TGTGCCAGCAGGGAGACTAGCGGGGGGTTTTCAACCGGGGAGCTGTTTTTT CASRETSGGFSTGELFF TRBV2 TRBD2 TRBJ2-2 .
TGTGCCAGCAGTTACGCGGAGTACAATGAGCAGTTCTTC CASSYAEYNEQFF TRBV6-2/TRBV6-3 . TRBJ2-1 once
TGTGCCATCAGTGAGCCCGGGACAGGGTTCCACGAGCAGTACTTC CAISEPGTGFHEQYF TRBV10-3 TRBD1 TRBJ2-7 .
TGTGCCAGCAGCTCCCATTCGGGGTCATCCACAGATACGCAGTATTTT CASSSHSGSSTDTQYF TRBV7-2 . TRBJ2-3 .
TGTGCCAGCTCCCAAGGACAGGGTGAAAAACTGTTTTTT CASSQGQGEKLFF TRBV18 TRBD1 TRBJ1-4 .
TGCGCCAGCAGCCCAAGGACAGGGGTGAACACTGAAGCTTTCTTT CASSPRTGVNTEAFF TRBV5-1 TRBD1 TRBJ1-1 .
TGTGCCAGCAGTCGTACCTACAGGGGAGGATCCTATAATTCACCCCTCCACTTT CASSRTYRGGSYNSPLHF TRBV6-2/TRBV6-3 TRBD1 TRBJ1-6 .
TGTGCCAGCAGCCTAAAAAGCGGCAATCAGCCCCAGCATTTT CASSLKSGNQPQHF TRBV14 . TRBJ1-5 .
TGTGCCAGCAGCAGTGACTATGGCTACACCTTC CASSSDYGYTF TRBV28 . TRBJ1-2 .
TGTGCCAGCAAACAGGGAGAGAACACTGAAGCTTTCTTT CASKQGENTEAFF TRBV25-1 . TRBJ1-1 .
TGCGCCAGCAGCTTCACAACGGGGGACACTGAAGCTTTCTTT CASSFTTGDTEAFF TRBV4-1 . TRBJ1-1 .
TGTGCCAGCAGCGCAGACTATACCAAAAACATTCAGTACTTC CASSADYTKNIQYF TRBV2 . TRBJ2-4 once
TGTGCCAGCAGCATTTGCCCACAGGGGGGCAACACTGAAGCTTTCTTT CASSICPQGGNTEAFF TRBV21-1 . TRBJ1-1 .